This TCR beta chain comes out of a study of Ad26.COV2.S vaccination and SARS-CoV-2 variants. Study as a whole: Donor got 5x10^10 or 1x10^11 viral particles of Ad26.COV2.S.

Method: immunoSEQ multiplex PCR; TCRdb's copy keeps in-frame clones and lacks some. The sample consists of almost 400,000 clones, 89% of them appearing once. This clone was recorded at least ten times. As for treatment: some 19 received Ad26.COV2.S at low or high dose, single or two shots; roughly 5 received placebo; per-sample allocation not given. At day 63 after the first vaccine or placebo injection, samples were drawn. The shot given was an Ad26 vector that makes Wuhan-strain SARS-CoV-2 spike. The CDR3 runs 15 residues. Per the germline V gene, CDR1 is MDHEN and CDR2 is SYDVKM. V was shortened by 2 bases and J by 4 bases, with 12 bases between the two germline ends.

Sequences were derived from peripheral blood, sampled in a trial of Ad26.COV2.S vaccine versus placebo. V and J are TRBV28 and TRBJ1-5; D not resolved. This TCR derives from a person aged 18-60 years who received the Ad26.COV2.S COVID-19 vaccine or a placebo. The CDR3 DNA is TGTGCCAGCAGTTTAACAACAGCAAGGAATCAGCCCCAGCATTTT. Its translation is CASSLTTARNQPQHF. The full variable domain, rest sourced from reference TRBV28 and TRBJ1-5, is DVKVTQSSRYLVKRTGEKVFLECVQDMDHENMFWYRQDPGLGLRLIYFSYDVKMKEKGDIPEGYSVSREKKERFSLILESASTNQTSMYLCASSLTTARNQPQHFGDGTRLSIL.